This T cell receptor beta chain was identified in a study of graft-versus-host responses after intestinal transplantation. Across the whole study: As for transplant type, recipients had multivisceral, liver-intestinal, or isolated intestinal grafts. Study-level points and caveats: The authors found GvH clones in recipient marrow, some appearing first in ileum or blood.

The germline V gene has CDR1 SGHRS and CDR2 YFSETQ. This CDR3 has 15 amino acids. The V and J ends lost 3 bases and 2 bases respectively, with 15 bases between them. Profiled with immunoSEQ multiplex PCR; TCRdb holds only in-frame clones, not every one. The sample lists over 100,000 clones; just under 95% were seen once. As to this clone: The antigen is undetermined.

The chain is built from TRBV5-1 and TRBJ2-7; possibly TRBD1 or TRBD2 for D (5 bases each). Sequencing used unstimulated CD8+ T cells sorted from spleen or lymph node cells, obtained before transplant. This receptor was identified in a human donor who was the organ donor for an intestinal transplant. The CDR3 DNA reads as TGCGCCAGCAGCTGGGGCTCGGGAACAACCTACGAGCAGTACTTC. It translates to CASSWGSGTTYEQYF. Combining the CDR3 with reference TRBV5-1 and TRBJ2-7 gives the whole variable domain KAGVTQTPRYLIKTRGQQVTLSCSPISGHRSVSWYQQTPGQGLQFLFEYFSETQRNKGNFPGRFSGRQFSNSRSEMNVSTLELGDSALYLCASSWGSGTTYEQYFGPGTRLTVT.